A selection of T cell receptor beta chains follows, all from one sample in a study of shared clonotypes between healthy human individuals. Method: immunoSEQ multiplex PCR; TCRdb's copy keeps in-frame clones and lacks some. Among around 620,000 clones listed, around 96% were seen once. The source material was naive CD8+ T cells sorted from blood. The receptors come from a woman in her 30s in good health. Each CDR3 is given with its conserved first and last residue.

>TRBV4-1|15|TRBJ2-4
CASSQTSLAKNIQYF
>TRBV19|14|TRBJ1-4
CASSSRGESEKLFF
>TRBV27|13|TRBJ2-2
CASSPAKTGELFF
>TRBV25-1|15|TRBJ2-1
CASSIGSDMYNEQFF
>TRBV19|17|TRBJ2-5
CASSIRPGGNRRETQYF
>TRBV29-1|13|TRBJ2-7
CSVGDRASYEQYF
>TRBV6-5|14|TRBJ1-1
CASSYTGSGTEAFF
>TRBV5-1|15|TRBJ1-2
CASSLDQGTDYGYTF
>TRBV2|11|TRBJ2-7
CASSTINEQYF
>TRBV19|14|TRBJ1-2
CASSERTVIYGYTF
>TRBV4-1|13|TRBJ1-1
CASSQVLNTEAFF
>TRBV6-6|13|TRBJ2-3
CASSPPGGQGLYF
>TRBV27|15|TRBJ1-2
CASSYSGTDFYGYTF
>TRBV19|15|TRBJ2-1
CASSIGGGTHNEQFF
>TRBV21-1|16|TRBJ2-2
CARILGGPGWTGELFF
>TRBV5-1|16|TRBJ2-7
CASSLAGTSGSYEQYF
>TRBV28|13|TRBJ2-7
CASSFQDSYEQYF
>TRBV27|14|TRBJ2-7
CASSLWSGSYEQYF
>TRBV7-9|16|TRBJ2-2
CASSSERESITGELFF
>TRBV27|15|TRBJ2-7
CASSPGGGRTYEQYF
>TRBV27|14|TRBJ1-2
CASSLSAGGYGYTF
>TRBV19|14|TRBJ2-7
CASSPGQGGLEQYF
>TRBV19|14|TRBJ2-1
CASSWTGEYNEQFF
>TRBV10-3|15|TRBJ1-1
CAISTVQRGRTEAFF
>TRBV7-8|15|TRBJ1-5
CASSLAGAGNQPQHF
>TRBV5-4|16|TRBJ1-2
CASSLEGTGVNYGYTF
>TRBV7-3|21|TRBJ2-6
CASSSKISDRPSNSGANVLTF
>TRBV5-4|14|TRBJ2-7
CASSWGTTPYEQYF
>TRBV28|14|TRBJ1-5
CASSFRQTNQPQHF
>TRBV28|14|TRBJ2-7
CASSLSPVSYEQYF
>TRBV5-6|13|TRBJ1-2
CASSLEAVYGYTF
>TRBV6-5|14|TRBJ2-3
CATQTSGSADTQYF
>TRBV9|17|TRBJ1-2
CASSERYRVEVPGGYTF
>TRBV29-1|15|.
CSVGGGFSSIYEQYF
>TRBV28|17|TRBJ2-1
CASSSPRLAGVRDEQFF
>TRBV5-1|12|TRBJ2-7
CASSSLTGEQYF
>TRBV27|14|TRBJ1-5
CASSVQGGNQPQHF
>TRBV9|14|TRBJ2-2
CASSAGIFIGELFF
>TRBV19|13|TRBJ2-7
CASSETLSGEQYF
>TRBV5-8|14|TRBJ2-7
CASRGTVNTYEQYF
>TRBV7-9|14|TRBJ2-7
CASSMGTVSYEQYF
>TRBV7-7|14|TRBJ1-6
CASSLEVSNSPLHF
>TRBV5-6|15|TRBJ2-1
CASSLGSGMYNEQFF
>TRBV5-4|14|TRBJ2-1
CASSLGGRMDEQFF
>TRBV27|13|TRBJ2-7
CASRLAGSYEQYF
>TRBV6-1|15|TRBJ2-7
CASSEEPSGSYEQYF
>TRBV9|18|TRBJ2-7
CASSVGPEDELRAYEQYF
>TRBV19|13|TRBJ2-5
CASTGQGTETQYF
>TRBV4-1|17|TRBJ1-4
CASSQGPAGDPGEKLFF
>TRBV7-9|16|TRBJ2-7
CASRPSITAGPHEQYF
>TRBV6-5|13|TRBJ2-7
CASSYGTTGMQYF
>TRBV27|14|TRBJ2-5
CASSLSAGMETQYF
>TRBV11-2|15|TRBJ1-1
CASSLDRVGNTEAFF
>TRBV2|15|TRBJ1-2
CASLGTPGDQYGYTF
>TRBV11-2|14|TRBJ2-7
CASSLVTVAYEQYF